Sequencing of this T cell receptor beta chain was carried out in a study of Ad26.COV2.S vaccination and SARS-CoV-2 variants (dated by TCRdb to the early 2020s). For the wider study: Donors in the vaccine arm were drawn from COV1001, a multicentre, randomized, double-blind, placebo-controlled phase I-IIa trial testing Ad26.COV2.S in healthy adults. Ad26.COV2.S was administered intramuscularly at 5 x 10^10 or 1 x 10^11 viral particles, either as a single shot or as two shots given 56 days apart. The specificity and breadth of SARS-CoV-2-reactive T cell receptors after Ad26.COV2.S vaccination were assessed by TCRbeta repertoire sequencing. The TCR-sequenced set comprised about 32 samples: some 19 Ad26.COV2.S vaccine recipients, 5 placebo recipients and 8 SARS-CoV-2 convalescent individuals. Trial participants were randomized into five groups of five: low-dose or high-dose Ad26.COV2.S given once or twice, or placebo on both occasions. Investigators did not know the trial group allocation while performing experiments and assessing outcomes.

The immunoSEQ Assay was used to sequence TCRbeta CDR3 regions. After extraction, genomic DNA underwent amplification by bias-controlled multiplex PCR, followed by high-throughput sequencing. As for how the authors treated the data: To quantify the absolute abundance of every unique TCRbeta CDR3 region, sequences were collapsed and filtered. T cell fraction was estimated by normalizing TCRbeta template counts to usable DNA, which was measured by amplifying reference genes present in all nucleated cells. Repertoire TCRs were annotated as SARS-CoV-2-specific by exact matching of V gene, CDR3 amino acid sequence and J gene to a known reactive TCR set. The reference SARS-CoV-2 TCR set came from MIRA and was filtered for enrichment in COVID-19-positive ImmuneCODE repertoires, removing public or cross-reactive TCRs. Drawing on the MIRA antigens, annotated TCRs were analysed further at the level of specific ORF or position within ORF. Depth was the summed frequency of annotated unique rearrangements, while breadth was defined as annotated unique rearrangements over total unique productive rearrangements. Two-sided Wilcoxon rank-sum tests were applied when comparing TCR breadth between groups. Drawn from immuneACCESS, this table holds only the in-frame rearrangements with V and J called that TCRdb kept. Clones are partly lost; checked studies trace under half to an unresolved V gene and leave the rest unexplained. The V and J calls and clone size come from that table; D and trimming were worked out from the DNA. Recorded for this sample are under 600,000 clones; roughly nine tenths of them occurred a single time. The biggest ten clones account for 1.5% to 2% of the sample.

Findings and caveats that apply to the study as a whole: Vaccine and placebo recipients had similar non-spike TCR breadth, a finding consistent with the vaccine containing only spike. The study was not powered to compare responses between vaccine doses or regimens. After vaccination, spike-specific CD8+ and CD4+ T cell responses were reported to show substantial breadth. According to the authors, total T cell responses may have been underestimated by the TCR breadth and depth analyses. Spike-specific TCR breadth was higher in Ad26.COV2.S recipients than in placebo recipients (P = 0.0014).

The sample's treatment or condition, from its label and the paper: some 20 received Ad26.COV2.S at low or high dose, single or two shots; 5 received placebo; per-sample allocation not given. For vaccine and placebo recipients, repertoires were sequenced using samples collected on day 63 after the first injection. Cohort 1b enrolled fewer than 30 adults aged 18-55 years at a single site in Boston, USA, between 29 July and 7 August 2020. Ad26.COV2.S consisted of a replication-incompetent adenovirus type 26 vector by which a prefusion-stabilized SARS-CoV-2 spike protein from the original Wuhan strain was expressed. As to this clone: Its specific antigen is unknown. Base qualities are not recorded, but no much larger clone differs from it by a single base.

This clonotype was obtained from a person between 18 and 65 years old who received the Ad26.COV2.S COVID-19 vaccine or a placebo. Source: peripheral blood, taken in a trial of Ad26.COV2.S vaccine versus placebo.

The CDR3 protein is CASSDGRGDGGYTF. DNA sequence: TGTGCCAGCAGTGACGGGAGGGGAGATGGTGGCTACACCTTC. The V and J genes are TRBV6-2 or TRBV6-3 and TRBJ1-2; TRBD1 could be the D gene, as 5 bases match. Reading the germline V gene gives CDR1 MNHEY and CDR2 SVGEGT. Counted from cysteine to phenylalanine, this CDR3 has 14 amino acids. Only the CDR3 DNA is retained, 42 bases long and in frame from the first base. The V end loses 5 bases and the J end loses 7 bases, and a stretch of 17 bases separates them.